The 26 T cell receptor beta chains reported below all come from one sample, sequenced in a study of cytomegalovirus exposure and HLA in healthy donors. The PCR used 60 Vbeta and 13 Jbeta primers. Sequenced by immunoSEQ multiplex PCR; TCRdb stores in-frame clones only, minus some. This sample has under 300,000 clones, with roughly 70% found just once. The sample comprised PBMCs. The origin of the receptors is a female donor in good health and CMV-seronegative.

This chain links TRBV19 with TRBJ1-1, with TRBD1 identical over 8 bases. Looked up from germline, CDR1 is LNHDA and CDR2 is SQIVND (reference sequence). The CDR3 has 17 residues. V lost 5 bases to trimming and J lost 1 base; unmatched junction nucleotides: 12. The chain's CDR3 is CASSPIDRGRGNTEAFF. In DNA form, the CDR3 reads TGTGCCAGTAGTCCAATCGACAGGGGTCGGGGGAACACTGAAGCTTTCTTT.

The chain joins TRBV27 to TRBJ2-5; D may be TRBD2 (5 bases). CDR3 length: 14 amino acids. V lost 8 bases to trimming and J lost 5 bases, with 18 bases between them. CDR1 is MNHEY, CDR2 SMNVEV, per germline (reference sequence). CDR3: CASYPTASRETQYF. Here the CDR3 DNA reads TGTGCCAGCTACCCCACGGCTAGCAGGGAGACCCAGTACTTC.

The chain is built from TRBV7-9 and TRBJ1-5; possibly TRBD1 for D (6 bases). V was pared by 5 bases and J by 3 bases, with 20 bases between. This CDR3 is 17 amino acids long. Germline CDR1 and CDR2: SEHNR and FQNEAQ (reference sequence). The CDR3 DNA follows: TGTGCCAGCAGCCGAGGGTCCCCACAGGGACCCAATCAGCCCCAGCATTTT. It is translated as CASSRGSPQGPNQPQHF.

The V and J genes are TRBV9 and TRBJ2-1; 12 positions match TRBD2. The germline CDR1 and CDR2 sequences are SGDLS and YYNGEE. The CDR3 totals 13 residues. V lost 6 bases and J lost 7; bases outside the gene matches: 2. The CDR3 protein is CASTSGRANEQFF. The CDR3 region has the DNA TGTGCCAGCACTAGCGGGAGGGCTAATGAGCAGTTCTTC. Supplemented by reference TRBV9 and TRBJ2-1, the full variable domain reads DSGVTQTPKHLITATGQRVTLRCSPRSGDLSVYWYQQSLDQGLQFLIQYYNGEERAKGNILERFSAQQFPDLHSELNLSSLELGDSALYFCASTSGRANEQFFGPGTRLTVL.

V is TRBV19 and J is TRBJ2-7; the match to TRBD1 covers 8 bases. V was clipped by 4 bases and J by 7 bases; unmatched bases: 12. The CDR3 covers 15 residues. CDR1 is LNHDA and CDR2 is SQIVND in the germline V gene (reference sequence). CDR3 sequence reads: CASSRSRDRISEQYF. The CDR3 DNA reads TGTGCCAGTAGTAGGAGCCGGGACAGGATTAGTGAGCAGTACTTC.

This sequence joins TRBV7-9 and TRBJ2-7, with D maybe TRBD2 (5 bases). CDR3 length: 14 residues. Trimming cost V 0 bases and J 3 bases, with 9 bases left between them. Germline CDR1 and CDR2: SEHNR and FQNEAQ (reference sequence). CDR3 nucleotide sequence: TGTGCCAGCAGCTTAGCGGGGAGTGGCTACGAGCAGTACTTC. Amino acid sequence: CASSLAGSGYEQYF.

This clone was counted once. The J gene is TRBJ2-1, the V gene TRBV20-1; D unclear. The CDR3 extends over 11 amino acids. Germline V gene data show CDR1 as DFQATT and CDR2 as SNEGSKA (reference sequence). The CDR3 sequence: CSLSSYNEQFF. The CDR3, as DNA: TGCAGCCTCAGCTCCTACAATGAGCAGTTCTTC.

The rearrangement uses TRBV12-5 and TRBJ1-2, with D possibly matching TRBD1 (6 bases). The germline gives CDR1 LGHNT, CDR2 FRNRAP. V lost 3 bases and J 4 bases, leaving 12 bases between the germline ends. CDR3 length: 14 amino acids. CDR3 loop: CASGLEVRGYGYTF. The CDR3 DNA follows: TGTGCTAGTGGTTTAGAGGTCAGGGGCTATGGCTACACCTTC.

V is TRBV7-9 and J is TRBJ2-7; D remains unclear. The V gene's germline CDR1 is SEHNR and CDR2 FQNEAQ (reference sequence). The V end lost 4 bases, the J end lost 0 bases, and 4 bases lay between the germline ends. The CDR3 runs to 12 residues. CDR3 nucleotide sequence: TGTGCCAGCAGCTCCCGCTCCTACGAGCAGTACTTC. This gives the protein CASSSRSYEQYF.

V and J are TRBV30 and TRBJ2-1, with D possibly being TRBD2 (6 bases). There are 16 residues in the CDR3. Germline V gene data show CDR1 as GTSNPN and CDR2 as SVGIG (reference sequence). V was clipped by 0 bases and J by 1 base, with 13 bases between them. CDR3 sequence reads: CAWSVGLGGSYNEQFF. CDR3 DNA sequence: TGTGCCTGGAGTGTGGGACTGGGCGGATCCTACAATGAGCAGTTCTTC.

This clone was recorded a few times. This chain uses TRBV6-1 with TRBJ1-5; TRBD1 matches at 8 bases. CDR3 length: 15 residues. Germline CDR1 and CDR2: MNHNS and SASEGT. V was pared by 6 bases and J by 4 bases, with 8 bases of the junction left unmatched. Here the CDR3 reads CASSFRQGRNQPQHF. The CDR3 nucleotides read TGTGCCAGCAGCTTCCGACAGGGGAGGAATCAGCCCCAGCATTTT.

The chain has TRBV7-8 and TRBJ2-7; weak D call: TRBD2 (6 bases). The CDR3 is 15 amino acids. The germline V and J ends were trimmed by 5 bases and 4 bases, with 18 bases remaining between them. CDR1 SGHVS and CDR2 FQNEAQ come from the germline V gene. CDR3 sequence (DNA): TGTGCCAGCAGCGAAAGTCGGGACTCCTCATACGAGCAGTACTTC. Protein product: CASSESRDSSYEQYF.

The chain combines TRBV7-9 with TRBJ2-1; a weak D match, TRBD1 (6 bases). Germline V lookup: CDR1 SEHNR, CDR2 FQNEAQ (reference sequence). The CDR3 has 11 residues. V was trimmed by 6 bases and J by 12 bases, leaving 12 bases between them. This CDR3 reads CASSLQGRQFF. In DNA, the CDR3 is TGTGCCAGCAGTCTACAGGGTAGGCAGTTCTTC.

This clone was counted only a few times. This CDR3 is CASSPDSGTSPFF. The CDR3 region has the DNA TGTGCCAGCAGCCCAGACAGCGGGACGAGCCCGTTCTTC. The rearrangement joins TRBV7-2 to TRBJ2-1, with 7 positions matching TRBD2. CDR1 and CDR2 from the germline V gene are SGHTA and FQGNSA. The V gene end was trimmed by 5 bases and the J gene end by 15 bases; junction bases not matched to a gene: 13. The CDR3 runs to 13 residues.

The CDR3 here is CAWFGGTEAFF. The CDR3 nucleotides are TGTGCCTGGTTCGGGGGGACTGAAGCTTTCTTT. The chain links TRBV30 to TRBJ1-1, with TRBD1 as a possible D gene (5 bases). Germline assignment: CDR1 GTSNPN and CDR2 SVGIG (reference sequence). There are 11 residues in the CDR3. Trimming cost V 5 bases and J 5 bases, with 9 bases left between them.

This clone was seen a single time. The chain has TRBV6-5 and TRBJ1-2; no firm D call. Deletions cut 6 bases from V and 1 base from J, with 9 bases between. This CDR3 comprises 13 residues. The germline CDR1 and CDR2 sequences are MNHEY and SVGAGI. The chain's CDR3 is CASRYRHNYGYTF. In DNA, the CDR3 is TGTGCCAGCAGATACCGACATAACTATGGCTACACCTTC.

This clone occurred a few times. This chain uses TRBV28 with TRBJ2-7; D is perhaps TRBD1 (6 bases). Trimming shortened V by 8 bases and J by 2 bases, and 13 bases separated the two germline ends. The CDR3 consists of 13 residues. CDR1 is MDHEN and CDR2 is SYDVKM in the germline V gene. This CDR3 reads CASLSGQTYEQYF. The CDR3 coding sequence is TGTGCCAGCCTTTCAGGACAGACCTACGAGCAGTACTTC.

This clone is a singleton in its sample. V gene TRBV5-1 combines with J gene TRBJ2-6; D ambiguous. The length of the CDR3 is 15 residues. Germline V gives CDR1 SGHRS, CDR2 YFSETQ. The V and J ends lost 2 bases and 4 bases respectively, with 10 bases between them. CDR3 in DNA: TGCGCCAGCAGCTTCGGCCAGGTGGGGGCCAACGTCCTGACTTTC. This gives the protein CASSFGQVGANVLTF. The entire variable domain, with the rest obtained from reference TRBV5-1 and TRBJ2-6, is as follows: KAGVTQTPRYLIKTRGQQVTLSCSPISGHRSVSWYQQTPGQGLQFLFEYFSETQRNKGNFPGRFSGRQFSNSRSEMNVSTLELGDSALYLCASSFGQVGANVLTFGAGSRLTVL.

The chain is built from TRBV2 and TRBJ1-2; TRBD1 matches 9 bases. The CDR3 has 15 amino acids. Germline trimming cut 4 bases from V and 5 bases from J; bases unmatched to any gene: 8. From germline, CDR1 is SNHLY and CDR2 FYNNEI. The CDR3 DNA is TGTGCCAGCAGTGGCCGACCGGGACAGGGATATGGCTACACCTTC. Encoded protein: CASSGRPGQGYGYTF.

The J gene is TRBJ2-7, the V gene TRBV28, with 9 bases lining up with TRBD1. CDR1 is MDHEN, CDR2 SYDVKM, per germline. V shed 5 bases, J shed 5 bases, and the junction held 10 bases outside the gene matches. The CDR3 is 15 amino acids. The CDR3 nucleotides read TGTGCCAGCAGTCCCCAGGACAGGGGTTTCCACGAGCAGTACTTC. Its protein product is CASSPQDRGFHEQYF.

The genes are TRBV29-1 and TRBJ2-5; D gene uncertain. The J call is in doubt because the DNA end fits TRBJ2-7 better. The germline V gene encodes CDR1 SQVTM and CDR2 ANQGSEA. This CDR3 has 12 amino acids. Here the CDR3 reads CSAGHVAYEQYF. The CDR3 DNA is TGCAGCGCCGGCCACGTAGCCTACGAGCAGTACTTC.

The genes are TRBV9 and TRBJ1-1, with D possibly matching TRBD1 (6 bases). V was clipped by 4 bases and J by 6 bases, with 16 bases between them. Germline CDR1 is SGDLS and CDR2 is YYNGEE. The CDR3 has 14 residues. The CDR3 DNA reads TGTGCCAGCAGCCCCGGGGGGGCGCAGCCTGAAGCTTTCTTT. This translates into CASSPGGAQPEAFF.

The chain links TRBV5-4 to TRBJ1-2, with 10 bases fitting TRBD1. Germline V lookup: CDR1 SGHNT, CDR2 YYREEE (reference sequence). CDR3 length: 13 amino acids. The ends lost 4 bases at V and 8 bases at J; junction bases unmatched: 5. As DNA, the CDR3 is TGTGCCAGCAGCAGGGACAGGGGAGAAGGCTACACCTTC. It codes for CASSRDRGEGYTF.

This clone was recorded only once. The chain joins TRBV5-1 to TRBJ2-7, with unresolved D. The V end was cut by 4 bases, the J end by 5 bases, with 19 bases between. There are 15 residues in the CDR3. The germline CDR1 and CDR2 sequences are SGHRS and YFSETQ. CDR3 amino acids: CASSPDRPPRDEQYF. Here the CDR3 DNA reads TGCGCCAGCAGCCCCGACCGTCCCCCCCGGGACGAGCAGTACTTC.

This chain uses TRBV7-8 with TRBJ1-1; 8 bases agree with TRBD1. The CDR3 has 12 amino acids. CDR1 SGHVS and CDR2 FQNEAQ come from the germline V gene. V was clipped by 1 base and J by 8 bases; unmatched bases: 0. The CDR3 is CASSLGQGEAFF. The DNA of the CDR3 is TGTGCCAGCAGCTTAGGACAGGGGGAAGCTTTCTTT.

V usage is TRBV19 and J usage is TRBJ1-5; TRBD1 matches 7 bases. Germline V lookup: CDR1 LNHDA, CDR2 SQIVND (reference sequence). With 1 base clipped from V and 6 bases from J, the junction kept 3 bases outside the gene matches. The length of the CDR3 is 14 residues. CDR3 sequence: CASSIAQGPQPQHF. As DNA, the CDR3 is TGTGCCAGTAGTATAGCACAGGGGCCTCAGCCCCAGCATTTT.